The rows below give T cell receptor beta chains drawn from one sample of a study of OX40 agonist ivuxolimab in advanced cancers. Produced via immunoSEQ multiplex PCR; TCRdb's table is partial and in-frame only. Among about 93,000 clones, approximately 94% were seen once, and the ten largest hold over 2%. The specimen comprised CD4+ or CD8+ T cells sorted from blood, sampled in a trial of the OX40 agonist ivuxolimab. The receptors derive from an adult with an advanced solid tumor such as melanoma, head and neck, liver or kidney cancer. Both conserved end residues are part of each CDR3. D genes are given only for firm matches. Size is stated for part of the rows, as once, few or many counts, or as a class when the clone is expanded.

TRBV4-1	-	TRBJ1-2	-	CASSQAGSNRYGYTF	TGCGCCAGCAGCCAGGCTGGGAGTAACCGCTATGGCTACACCTTC
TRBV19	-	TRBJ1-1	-	CATLGKGITEAFF	TGTGCCACCTTGGGAAAGGGGATCACTGAAGCTTTCTTT
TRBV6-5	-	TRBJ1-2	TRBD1	CASSWGQPNYGYTF	TGTGCCAGCAGTTGGGGACAGCCCAACTATGGCTACACCTTC
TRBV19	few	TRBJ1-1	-	CASSTRAEEDTEAFF	TGTGCCAGTAGTACCCGGGCGGAGGAGGACACTGAAGCTTTCTTT
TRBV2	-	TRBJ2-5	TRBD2	CASWGTSGETQYF	TGTGCCAGCTGGGGCACTAGCGGGGAGACCCAGTACTTC
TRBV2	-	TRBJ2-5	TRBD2	CASSDLAGGLGETQYF	TGTGCCAGCAGTGACCTAGCGGGAGGGCTGGGGGAGACCCAGTACTTC
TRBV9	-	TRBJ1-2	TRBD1	CASSPTVTGGYGYTF	TGTGCCAGCAGCCCAACCGTTACAGGGGGTTATGGCTACACCTTC
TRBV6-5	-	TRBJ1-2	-	CAISETAAPYGYTF	TGTGCCATCAGTGAGACCGCAGCCCCTTATGGCTACACCTTC
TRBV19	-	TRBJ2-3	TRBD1	CASSTQGQGLEDTQYF	TGTGCCAGTAGTACTCAGGGACAGGGCCTAGAAGATACGCAGTATTTT
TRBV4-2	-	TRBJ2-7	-	CASSQTSGRTYEQYF	TGTGCCAGCAGCCAAACATCCGGGAGAACCTACGAGCAGTACTTC
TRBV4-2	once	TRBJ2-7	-	CASSHRDSSYEQYF	TGTGCCAGCAGCCACCGGGACTCCTCCTACGAGCAGTACTTC
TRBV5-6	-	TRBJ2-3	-	CASSPRGVPDTQYF	TGTGCCAGCAGCCCCAGGGGGGTCCCAGATACGCAGTATTTT
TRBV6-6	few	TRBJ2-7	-	CASSYSKGFHEQYF	TGTGCCAGCAGTTACTCGAAGGGATTCCACGAGCAGTACTTC
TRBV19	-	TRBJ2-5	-	CASSITSSSETQYF	TGTGCCAGTAGTATTACGTCTAGCTCGGAGACCCAGTACTTC
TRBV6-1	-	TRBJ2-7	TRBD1	CASSQTGTYEQYF	TGTGCCAGCAGCCAGACAGGGACCTACGAGCAGTACTTC
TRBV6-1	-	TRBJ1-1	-	CASSEEEGWILNTEAFF	TGTGCCAGCAGTGAGGAGGAGGGGTGGATCTTGAACACTGAAGCTTTCTTT
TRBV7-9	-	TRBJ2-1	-	CASSSTNEQFF	TGTGCCAGCAGCTCCACCAATGAGCAGTTCTTC
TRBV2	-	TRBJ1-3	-	CASSEGQGSGNTIYF	TGTGCCAGCAGTGAAGGGCAGGGGTCTGGAAACACCATATATTTT
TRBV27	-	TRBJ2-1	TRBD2	CASSLSGTSSYNEQFF	TGTGCCAGCAGTCTCTCCGGGACTAGCTCCTACAATGAGCAGTTCTTC
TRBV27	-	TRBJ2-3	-	CASSLSTRGGTDTQYF	TGTGCCAGCAGTTTATCAACTAGGGGTGGCACAGATACGCAGTATTTT
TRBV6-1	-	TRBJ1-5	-	CASSEAPLGGGRQPQHF	TGTGCCAGCAGTGAAGCCCCCTTGGGAGGGGGACGTCAGCCCCAGCATTTT
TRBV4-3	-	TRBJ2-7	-	CASSQAPDSVF	TGCGCCAGCAGCCAAGCTCCGGACAGCGTCTTC
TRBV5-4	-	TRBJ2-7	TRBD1	CASSLGFMGDRHYEQYF	TGTGCCAGCAGCTTGGGGTTTATGGGGGACAGACACTACGAGCAGTACTTC
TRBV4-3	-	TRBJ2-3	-	CASSQAPDSAAQYF	TGCGCCAGCAGCCAGGCCCCGGATAGCGCTGCGCAGTATTTT
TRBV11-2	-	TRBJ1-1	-	CASSGGTEAFF	TGTGCCAGCAGCGGAGGCACTGAAGCTTTCTTT
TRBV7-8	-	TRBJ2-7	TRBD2	CASSPGVGGRATYEQYF	TGTGCCAGCAGCCCCGGGGTTGGCGGGAGGGCCACCTACGAGCAGTACTTC
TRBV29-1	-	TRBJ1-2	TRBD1	CSVEGSWDRVSYGYTF	TGCAGCGTTGAAGGAAGTTGGGACAGGGTCTCCTATGGCTACACCTTC
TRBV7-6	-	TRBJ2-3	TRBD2	CASSLGTSGGGSKDTQYF	TGTGCCAGCAGCTTAGGGACTAGCGGGGGTGGTTCAAAAGATACGCAGTATTTT
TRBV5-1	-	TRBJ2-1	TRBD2	CASSLLAGGNNEQFF	TGCGCCAGCAGCTTGTTGGCGGGAGGGAACAATGAGCAGTTCTTC
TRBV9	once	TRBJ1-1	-	CASSVGVQNTEAFF	TGTGCCAGCAGCGTGGGGGTCCAGAACACTGAAGCTTTCTTT
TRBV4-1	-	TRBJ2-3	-	CASSQVETSTDTQYF	TGCGCCAGCAGCCAAGTAGAAACTAGCACAGATACGCAGTATTTT
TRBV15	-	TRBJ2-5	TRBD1	CATSRELTGGLETQYF	TGTGCCACCAGCAGAGAATTGACAGGGGGCCTAGAGACCCAGTACTTC
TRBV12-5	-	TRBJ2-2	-	CASGLVPGTDGELFF	TGTGCTAGTGGTTTGGTCCCGGGGACGGACGGGGAGCTGTTTTTT
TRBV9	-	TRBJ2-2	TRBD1	CASSEDRGTGELFF	TGTGCCAGCAGCGAGGACAGGGGTACCGGGGAGCTGTTTTTT
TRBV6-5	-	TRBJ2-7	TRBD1	CASSFTGGEQYF	TGTGCCAGCAGTTTCACAGGGGGCGAGCAGTACTTC
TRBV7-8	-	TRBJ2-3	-	CASSLGGGRTDTQYF	TGTGCCAGCAGCTTAGGGGGGGGCCGGACAGATACGCAGTATTTT
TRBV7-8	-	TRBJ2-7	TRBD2	CASSPRGLAQHYEQYF	TGTGCCAGCAGCCCCCGGGGACTAGCGCAACACTACGAGCAGTACTTC
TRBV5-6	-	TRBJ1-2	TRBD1	CASSLYRGPNYGYTF	TGTGCCAGCAGCCTTTACAGGGGCCCGAACTATGGCTACACCTTC
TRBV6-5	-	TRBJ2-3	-	CASSWGGDSTDTQYF	TGTGCCAGCAGTTGGGGCGGGGATAGCACAGATACGCAGTATTTT
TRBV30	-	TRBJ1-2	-	CAWSMGVGGYGYTF	TGTGCCTGGAGTATGGGGGTGGGCGGCTATGGCTACACCTTC
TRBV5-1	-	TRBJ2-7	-	CASSLVGGNYEQYF	TGCGCCAGCAGCTTGGTGGGGGGAAACTACGAGCAGTACTTC
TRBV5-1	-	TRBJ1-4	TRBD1	CASSVGTDNEKLFF	TGCGCCAGCAGCGTGGGGACAGATAATGAAAAACTGTTTTTT
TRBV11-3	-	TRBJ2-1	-	CASSLDKSLGLDEQFF	TGTGCCAGCAGCTTAGATAAGAGTTTAGGTTTGGATGAGCAGTTCTTC
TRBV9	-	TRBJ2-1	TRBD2	CASSISGSSYNEQFF	TGTGCCAGCAGCATTAGCGGGAGCTCCTACAATGAGCAGTTCTTC
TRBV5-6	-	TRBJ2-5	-	CASSLGKGNVKTQYF	TGTGCCAGCAGCTTGGGAAAAGGGAATGTTAAGACCCAGTACTTC
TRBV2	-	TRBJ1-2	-	CATRVLGGYTF	TGTGCCACCAGGGTTCTGGGCGGCTACACCTTC